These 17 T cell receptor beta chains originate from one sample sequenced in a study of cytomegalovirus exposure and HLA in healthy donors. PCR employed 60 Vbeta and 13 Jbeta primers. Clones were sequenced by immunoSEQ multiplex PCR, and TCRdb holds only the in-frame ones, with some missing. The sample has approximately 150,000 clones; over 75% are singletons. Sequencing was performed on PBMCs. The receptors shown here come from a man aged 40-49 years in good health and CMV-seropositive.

CDR3 DNA sequence: TGTGCCAGCAGGGGGGCAGGACTAGCTAACACCGGGGAGCTGTTTTTT. Its protein product is CASRGAGLANTGELFF. V gene TRBV28 combines with J gene TRBJ2-2; 8 bases map to TRBD2. This CDR3 contains 16 residues. Germline V CDR1 and CDR2: MDHEN, SYDVKM. The V segment lost 6 bases and the J segment 2 bases; nucleotides outside the gene matches: 8.

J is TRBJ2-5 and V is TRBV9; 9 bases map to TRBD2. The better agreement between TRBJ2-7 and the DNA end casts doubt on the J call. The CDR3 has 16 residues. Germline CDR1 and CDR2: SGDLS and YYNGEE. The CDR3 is CASSVDGAGGSYEQYF. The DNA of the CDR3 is TGTGCCAGCAGCGTAGATGGAGCGGGAGGCTCTTACGAGCAGTACTTC.

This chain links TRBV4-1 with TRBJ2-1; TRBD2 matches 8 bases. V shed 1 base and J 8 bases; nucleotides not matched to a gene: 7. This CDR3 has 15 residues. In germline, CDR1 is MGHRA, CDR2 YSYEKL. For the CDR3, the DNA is TGCGCCAGCAGCCAAGTTGTAGCGGGAACCTATGAGCAGTTCTTC. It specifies CASSQVVAGTYEQFF.

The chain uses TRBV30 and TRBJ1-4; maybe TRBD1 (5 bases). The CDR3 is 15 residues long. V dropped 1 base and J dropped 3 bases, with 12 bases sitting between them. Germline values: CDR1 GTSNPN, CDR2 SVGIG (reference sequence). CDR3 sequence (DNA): TGTGCCTGGAGTGGGAGGGGTCTCGCTAATGAAAAACTGTTTTTT. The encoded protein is CAWSGRGLANEKLFF.

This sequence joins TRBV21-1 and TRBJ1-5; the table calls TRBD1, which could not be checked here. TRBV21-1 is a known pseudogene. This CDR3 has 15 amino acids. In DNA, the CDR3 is TGTGCCAGCAGCACCCGAAGGGACAGCTTTAGGCCCCAGCATTTT. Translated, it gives CASSTRRDSFRPQHF.

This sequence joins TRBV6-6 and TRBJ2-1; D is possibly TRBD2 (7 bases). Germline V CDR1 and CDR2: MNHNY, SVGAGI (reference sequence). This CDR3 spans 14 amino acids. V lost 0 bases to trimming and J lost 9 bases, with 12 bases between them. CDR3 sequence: CASSYSGEGGEQFF. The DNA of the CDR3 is TGTGCCAGCAGTTACTCAGGGGAGGGGGGTGAGCAGTTCTTC.

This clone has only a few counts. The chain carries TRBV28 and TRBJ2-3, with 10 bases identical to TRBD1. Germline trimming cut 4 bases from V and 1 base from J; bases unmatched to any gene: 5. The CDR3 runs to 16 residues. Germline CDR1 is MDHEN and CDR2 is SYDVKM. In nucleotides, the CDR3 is TGTGCCAGCAGTTCGATAGGACAGGGGGGCACAGATACGCAGTATTTT. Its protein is CASSSIGQGGTDTQYF. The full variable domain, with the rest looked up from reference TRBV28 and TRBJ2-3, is DVKVTQSSRYLVKRTGEKVFLECVQDMDHENMFWYRQDPGLGLRLIYFSYDVKMKEKGDIPEGYSVSREKKERFSLILESASTNQTSMYLCASSSIGQGGTDTQYFGPGTRLTVL.

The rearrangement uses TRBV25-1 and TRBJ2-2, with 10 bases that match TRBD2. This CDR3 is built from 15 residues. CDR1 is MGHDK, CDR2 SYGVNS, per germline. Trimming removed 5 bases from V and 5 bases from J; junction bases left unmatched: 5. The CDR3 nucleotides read TGTGCCAGCAGTTACGAGACTAGCGGGACCGGGGAGCTGTTTTTT. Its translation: CASSYETSGTGELFF.

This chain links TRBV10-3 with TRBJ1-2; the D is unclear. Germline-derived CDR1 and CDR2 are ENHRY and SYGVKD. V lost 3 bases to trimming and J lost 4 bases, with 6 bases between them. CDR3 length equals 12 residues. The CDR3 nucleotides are TGTGCCATCAGTGAAAATCGCTATGGCTACACCTTC. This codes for CAISENRYGYTF.

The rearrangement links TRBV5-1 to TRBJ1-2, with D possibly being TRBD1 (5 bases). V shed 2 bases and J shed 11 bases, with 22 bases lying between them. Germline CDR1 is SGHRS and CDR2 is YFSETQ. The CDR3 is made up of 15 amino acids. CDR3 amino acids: CASSFGGSGGERYTF. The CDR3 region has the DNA TGCGCCAGCAGCTTCGGGGGAAGCGGAGGGGAGAGATACACCTTC.

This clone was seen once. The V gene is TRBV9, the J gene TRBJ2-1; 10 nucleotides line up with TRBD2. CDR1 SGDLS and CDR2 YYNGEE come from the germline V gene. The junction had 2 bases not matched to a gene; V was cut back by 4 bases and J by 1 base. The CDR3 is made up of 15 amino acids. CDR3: CASSQGLASYNEQFF. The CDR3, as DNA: TGTGCCAGCAGCCAGGGACTAGCGTCCTACAATGAGCAGTTCTTC.

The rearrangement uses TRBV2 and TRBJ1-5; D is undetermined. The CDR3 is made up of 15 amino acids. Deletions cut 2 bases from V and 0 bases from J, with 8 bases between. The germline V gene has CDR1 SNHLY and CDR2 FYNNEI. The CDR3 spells CASSETVNSNQPQHF. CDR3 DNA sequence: TGTGCCAGCAGTGAAACTGTAAATAGCAATCAGCCCCAGCATTTT. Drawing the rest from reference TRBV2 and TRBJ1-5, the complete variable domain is EPEVTQTPSHQVTQMGQEVILRCVPISNHLYFYWYRQILGQKVEFLVSFYNNEISEKSEIFDDQFSVERPDGSNFTLKIRSTKLEDSAMYFCASSETVNSNQPQHFGDGTRLSIL.

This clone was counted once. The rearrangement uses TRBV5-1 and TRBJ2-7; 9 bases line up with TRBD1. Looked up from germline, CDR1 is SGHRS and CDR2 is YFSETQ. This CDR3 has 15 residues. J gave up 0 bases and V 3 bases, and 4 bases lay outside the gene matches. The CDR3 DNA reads TGCGCCAGCAGCTCCTGGACAGGGGCCTCCTACGAGCAGTACTTC. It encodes CASSSWTGASYEQYF.

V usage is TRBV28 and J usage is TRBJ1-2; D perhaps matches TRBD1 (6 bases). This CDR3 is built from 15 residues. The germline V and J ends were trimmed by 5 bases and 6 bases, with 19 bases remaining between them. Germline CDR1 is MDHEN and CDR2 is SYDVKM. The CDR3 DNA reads TGTGCCAGCAGTGCCCACAGGGTCCCTTTTGATGGCTACACCTTC. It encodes CASSAHRVPFDGYTF.

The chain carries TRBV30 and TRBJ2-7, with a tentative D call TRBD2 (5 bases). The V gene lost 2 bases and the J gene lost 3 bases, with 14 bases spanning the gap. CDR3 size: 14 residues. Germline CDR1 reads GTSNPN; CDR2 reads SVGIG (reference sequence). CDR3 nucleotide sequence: TGTGCCTGGAGTTTCGGGCTAGCAGACTACGAGCAGTACTTC. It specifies CAWSFGLADYEQYF.

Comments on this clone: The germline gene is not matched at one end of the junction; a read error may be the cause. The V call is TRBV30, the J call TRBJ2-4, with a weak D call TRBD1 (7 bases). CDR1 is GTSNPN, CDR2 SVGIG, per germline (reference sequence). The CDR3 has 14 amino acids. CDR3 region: CAWSKEGAKNSQYF. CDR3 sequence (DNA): TGTGCCTGGAGCAAGGAGGGGGCCAAAAACAGTCAGTACTTC.

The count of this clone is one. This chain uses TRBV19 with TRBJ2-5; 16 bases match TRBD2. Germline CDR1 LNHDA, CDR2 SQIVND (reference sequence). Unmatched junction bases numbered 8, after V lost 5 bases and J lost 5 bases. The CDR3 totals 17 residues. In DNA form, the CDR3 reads TGTGCCAGTAGTCTCTCGGGACTAGCGGGAGGGCTCGAGACCCAGTACTTC. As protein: CASSLSGLAGGLETQYF.